This T cell receptor beta chain is drawn from a study of molecular identifiers for immune sequencing clone quantification. Study in general: Replicates involved a five-way split of RNA from approximately 20,000 or 100,000 naive CD8 cells, with sequencing of four.

The CDR3 contains 11 residues. V lost 8 bases to trimming and J lost 2 bases, with 7 bases between them. Germline V gene data show CDR1 as SNHLY and CDR2 as FYNNEI. Study-level results: Among effectors, clones above 20 RNA copies held over 99% of molecules; among naive cells, under 1%. For highly expanded clones, sizes could be underestimated when identical TCR molecules share a barcode.

The authors built bulk TCR libraries by previously described methods with listed TCR primers. TCRdb re-called the PCR reads through MiXCR, storing one row per CDR3 protein. The table lists about 640,000 distinct CDR3 sequences, around 20% of them singletons. This clonotype has ten or more counts. Its antigen remains unknown. The chain carries TRBV2 and TRBJ2-7; TRBD1 might be the D (5 bases). Sequenced material: naive CD8+ T cells from blood, with Jurkat cell RNA spiked in. Sample subset: FACS-sorted CD8+CD4-CCR7+CD45RA+ naive T cells. This receptor was obtained from a human donor in good health. Some libraries in this study had Jurkat cell RNA spiked in. The CDR3 reads CASQGPYEQYF. The CDR3 nucleotides are TGTGCCAGCCAGGGCCCCTACGAGCAGTACTTC.